This T cell receptor (beta chain) was sequenced during a study of T cells in Graves' hyperthyroidism and ophthalmopathy. General study points: The blood repertoire included most of the expanded thyroid clonotypes above 0.001. By a 13 V-J model, ophthalmopathy was set apart from stable hyperthyroidism.

Disease lasting under 3 months, a NOSPECS grade of at least 4, and a Clinical Activity Score of at least 3 were features of the ophthalmopathy patients. This clonotype showed up many times. Its antigen is unidentified. V lost 10 bases, J lost 2 bases, and 12 bases lay in between. Germline V lookup: CDR1 LNHDA, CDR2 SQIVND (reference sequence). The CDR3 has 12 amino acids. From RNA transcripts, TCR beta CDR3 regions were amplified. The HTBI primer set drove a first-round RT-PCR of the TCR CDR3. TCRdb ran MiXCR on the multiplex PCR reads and lists one entry per CDR3 protein. The sample has tens of thousands of distinct CDR3 sequences, roughly half seen once.

The origin of this receptor is a woman aged 60-75 years with Graves' ophthalmopathy. The V and J genes are TRBV19 and TRBJ2-7; D gene ambiguous. Sequenced: blood. The CDR3 coding sequence is TGTGCCACACTGGGAACTACCTACGAGCAGTACTTC. Encoded protein: CATLGTTYEQYF.